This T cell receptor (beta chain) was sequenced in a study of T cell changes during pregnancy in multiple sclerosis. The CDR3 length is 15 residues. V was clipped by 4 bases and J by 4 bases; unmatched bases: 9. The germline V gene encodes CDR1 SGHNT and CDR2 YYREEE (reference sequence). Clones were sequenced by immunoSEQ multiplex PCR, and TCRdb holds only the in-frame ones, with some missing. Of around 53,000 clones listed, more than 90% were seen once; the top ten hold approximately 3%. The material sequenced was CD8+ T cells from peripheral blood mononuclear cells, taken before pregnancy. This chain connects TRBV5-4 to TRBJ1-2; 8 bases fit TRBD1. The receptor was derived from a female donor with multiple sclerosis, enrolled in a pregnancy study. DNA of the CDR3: TGTGCCAGCAGCCGTCAGGGGGCTAGTAGCTATGGCTACACCTTC. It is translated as CASSRQGASSYGYTF. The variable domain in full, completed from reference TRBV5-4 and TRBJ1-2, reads ETGVTQSPTHLIKTRGQQVTLRCSSQSGHNTVSWYQQALGQGPQFIFQYYREEENGRGNFPPRFSGLQFPNYSSELNVNALELDDSALYLCASSRQGASSYGYTFGSGTRLTVV.